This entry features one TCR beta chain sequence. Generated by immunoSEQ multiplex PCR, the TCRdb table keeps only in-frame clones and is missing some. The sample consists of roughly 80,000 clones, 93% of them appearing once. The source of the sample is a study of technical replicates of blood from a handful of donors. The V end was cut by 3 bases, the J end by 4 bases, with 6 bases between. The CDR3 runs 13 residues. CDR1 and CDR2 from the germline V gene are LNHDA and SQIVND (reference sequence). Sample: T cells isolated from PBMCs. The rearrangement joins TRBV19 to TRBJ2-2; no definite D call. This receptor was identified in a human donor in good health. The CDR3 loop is CASSMVVTGELFF. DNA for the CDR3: TGTGCCAGTAGTATGGTAGTCACCGGGGAGCTGTTTTTT.